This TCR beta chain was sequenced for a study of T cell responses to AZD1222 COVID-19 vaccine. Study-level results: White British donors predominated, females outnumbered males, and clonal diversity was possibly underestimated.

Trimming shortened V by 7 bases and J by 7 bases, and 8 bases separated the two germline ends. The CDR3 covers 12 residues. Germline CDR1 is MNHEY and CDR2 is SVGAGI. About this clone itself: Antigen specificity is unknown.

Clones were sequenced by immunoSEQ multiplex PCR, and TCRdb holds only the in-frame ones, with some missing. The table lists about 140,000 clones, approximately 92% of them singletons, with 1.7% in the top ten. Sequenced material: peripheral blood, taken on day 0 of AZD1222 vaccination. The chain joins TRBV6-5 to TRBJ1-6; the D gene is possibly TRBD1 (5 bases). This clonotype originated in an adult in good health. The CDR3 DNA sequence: TGTGCCAGCACCGAGGGGAATTCACCCCTCCACTTT. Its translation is CASTEGNSPLHF.